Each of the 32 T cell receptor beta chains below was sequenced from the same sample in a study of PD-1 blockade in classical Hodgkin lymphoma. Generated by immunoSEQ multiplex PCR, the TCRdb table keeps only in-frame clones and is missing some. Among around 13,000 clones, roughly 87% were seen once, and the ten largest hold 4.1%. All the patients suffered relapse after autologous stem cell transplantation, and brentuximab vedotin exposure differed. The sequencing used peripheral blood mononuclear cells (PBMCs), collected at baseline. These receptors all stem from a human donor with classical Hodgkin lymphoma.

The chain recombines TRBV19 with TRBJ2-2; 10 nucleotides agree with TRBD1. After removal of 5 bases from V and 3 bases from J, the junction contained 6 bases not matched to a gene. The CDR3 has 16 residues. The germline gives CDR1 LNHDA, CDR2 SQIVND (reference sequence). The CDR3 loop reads CASSPRTGGYTGELFF. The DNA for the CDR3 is TGTGCCAGTAGTCCCCGGACAGGGGGTTACACCGGGGAGCTGTTTTTT.

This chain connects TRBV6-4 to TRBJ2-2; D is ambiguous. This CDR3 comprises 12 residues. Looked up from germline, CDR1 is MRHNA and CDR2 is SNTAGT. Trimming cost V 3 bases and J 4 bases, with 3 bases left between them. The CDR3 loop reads CASSEGTGELFF. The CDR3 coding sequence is TGTGCCAGCAGTGAGGGCACCGGGGAGCTGTTTTTT.

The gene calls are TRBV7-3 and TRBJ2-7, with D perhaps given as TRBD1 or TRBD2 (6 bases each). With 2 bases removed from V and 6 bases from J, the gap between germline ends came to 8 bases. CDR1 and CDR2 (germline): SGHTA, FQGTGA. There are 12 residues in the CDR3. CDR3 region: CASSLGGGEQYF. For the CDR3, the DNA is TGTGCCAGCAGCTTAGGAGGGGGCGAGCAGTACTTC.

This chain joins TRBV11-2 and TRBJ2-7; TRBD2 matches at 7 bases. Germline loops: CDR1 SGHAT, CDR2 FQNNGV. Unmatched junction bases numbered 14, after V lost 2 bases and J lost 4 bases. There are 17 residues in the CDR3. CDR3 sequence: CASSLRGVEQAEYEQYF. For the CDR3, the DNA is TGTGCCAGCAGCTTACGGGGGGTGGAACAGGCCGAATACGAGCAGTACTTC. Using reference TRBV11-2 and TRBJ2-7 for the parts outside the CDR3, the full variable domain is EAGVAQSPRYKIIEKRQSVAFWCNPISGHATLYWYQQILGQGPKLLIQFQNNGVVDDSQLPKDRFSAERLKGVDSTLKIQPAKLEDSAVYLCASSLRGVEQAEYEQYFGPGTRLTVT.

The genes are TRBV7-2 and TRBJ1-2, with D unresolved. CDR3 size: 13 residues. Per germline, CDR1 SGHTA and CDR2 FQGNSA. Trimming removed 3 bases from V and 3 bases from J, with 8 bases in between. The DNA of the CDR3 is TGTGCCAGCAGCTTCCAAACGTACTATGGCTACACCTTC. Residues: CASSFQTYYGYTF.

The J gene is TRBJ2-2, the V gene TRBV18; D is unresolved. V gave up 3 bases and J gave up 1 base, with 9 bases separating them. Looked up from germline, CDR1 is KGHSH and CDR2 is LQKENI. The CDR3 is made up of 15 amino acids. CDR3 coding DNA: TGTGCCAGCTCACCGGGATTAATGAACACCGGGGAGCTGTTTTTT. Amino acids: CASSPGLMNTGELFF.

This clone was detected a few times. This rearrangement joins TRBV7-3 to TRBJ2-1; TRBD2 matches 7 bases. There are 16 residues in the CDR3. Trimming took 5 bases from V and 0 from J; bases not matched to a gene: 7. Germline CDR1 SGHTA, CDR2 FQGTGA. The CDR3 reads CASSGGERSSYNEQFF. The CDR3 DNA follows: TGTGCCAGCAGCGGGGGGGAGCGGAGCTCCTACAATGAGCAGTTCTTC.

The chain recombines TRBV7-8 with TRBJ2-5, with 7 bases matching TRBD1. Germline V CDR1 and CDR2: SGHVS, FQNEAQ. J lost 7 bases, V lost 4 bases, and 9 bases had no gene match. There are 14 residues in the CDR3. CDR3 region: CASSSYPGGATQYF. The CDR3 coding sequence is TGTGCCAGCAGCTCCTATCCAGGGGGTGCGACCCAGTACTTC.

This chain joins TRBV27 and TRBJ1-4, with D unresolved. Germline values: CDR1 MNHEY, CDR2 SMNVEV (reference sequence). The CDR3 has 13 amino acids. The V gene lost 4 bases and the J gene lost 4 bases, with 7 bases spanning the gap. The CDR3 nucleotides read TGTGCCAGCAGTTGGGTTCATAATGAAAAACTGTTTTTT. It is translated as CASSWVHNEKLFF.

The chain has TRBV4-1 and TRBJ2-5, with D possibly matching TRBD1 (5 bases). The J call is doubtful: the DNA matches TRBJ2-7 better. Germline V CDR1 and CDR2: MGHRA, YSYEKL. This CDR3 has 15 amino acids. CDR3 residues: CASSPPDKTLYEQYF. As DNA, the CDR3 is TGCGCCAGCAGCCCGCCGGACAAGACACTGTACGAGCAGTACTTC.

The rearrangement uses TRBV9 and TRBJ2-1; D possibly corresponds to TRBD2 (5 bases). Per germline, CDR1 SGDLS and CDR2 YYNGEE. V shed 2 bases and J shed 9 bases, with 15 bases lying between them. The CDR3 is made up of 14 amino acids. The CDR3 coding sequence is TGTGCCAGCAGCGTCAAGGTAGCTCGGGGTGAGCAGTTCTTC. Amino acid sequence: CASSVKVARGEQFF.

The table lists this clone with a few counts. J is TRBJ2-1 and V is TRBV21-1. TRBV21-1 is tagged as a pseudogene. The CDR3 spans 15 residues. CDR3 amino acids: CASSKRAETENEQFF. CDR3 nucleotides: TGTGCCAGCAGCAAGAGGGCCGAGACAGAGAATGAGCAGTTCTTC.

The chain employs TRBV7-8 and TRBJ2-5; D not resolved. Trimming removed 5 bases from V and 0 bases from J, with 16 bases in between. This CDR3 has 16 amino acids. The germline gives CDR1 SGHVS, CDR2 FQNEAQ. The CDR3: CASSPWSTRYQETQYF. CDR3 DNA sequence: TGTGCCAGCAGCCCGTGGTCGACACGGTACCAAGAGACCCAGTACTTC.

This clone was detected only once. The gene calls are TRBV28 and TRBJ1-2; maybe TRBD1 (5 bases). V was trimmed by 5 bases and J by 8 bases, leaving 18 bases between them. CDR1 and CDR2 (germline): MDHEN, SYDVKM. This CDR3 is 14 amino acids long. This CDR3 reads CASSTTTDLYGYTF. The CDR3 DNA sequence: TGTGCCAGCAGTACAACGACAGACCTTTACGGCTACACCTTC.

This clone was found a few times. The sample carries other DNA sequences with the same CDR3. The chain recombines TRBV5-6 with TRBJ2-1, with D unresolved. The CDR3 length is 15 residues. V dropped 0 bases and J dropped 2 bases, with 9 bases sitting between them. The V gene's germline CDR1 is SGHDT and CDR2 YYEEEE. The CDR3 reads CASSLDPGAYNEQFF. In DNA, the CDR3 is TGTGCCAGCAGCTTGGACCCAGGAGCCTACAATGAGCAGTTCTTC.

CDR3 sequence: CASSWGGRAEQFF. CDR3 bases: TGTGCCAGCAGTTGGGGAGGGCGGGCAGAGCAGTTCTTC. The chain links TRBV27 to TRBJ2-1; 7 nucleotides line up with TRBD2. Trimming removed 4 bases from V and 10 bases from J; junction bases left unmatched: 7. CDR3 size: 13 residues. CDR1 is MNHEY and CDR2 is SMNVEV in the germline V gene (reference sequence).

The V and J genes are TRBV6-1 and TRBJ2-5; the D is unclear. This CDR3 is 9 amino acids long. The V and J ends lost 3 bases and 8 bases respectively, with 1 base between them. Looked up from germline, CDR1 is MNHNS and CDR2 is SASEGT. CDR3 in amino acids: CASSDTQYF. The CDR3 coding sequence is TGTGCCAGCAGTGACACCCAGTACTTC.

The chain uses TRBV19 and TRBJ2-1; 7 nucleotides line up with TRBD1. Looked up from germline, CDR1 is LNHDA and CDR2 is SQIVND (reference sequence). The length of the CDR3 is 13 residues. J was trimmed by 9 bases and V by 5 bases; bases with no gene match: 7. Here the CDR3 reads CASSLTGWGEQFF. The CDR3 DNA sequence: TGTGCCAGTAGTTTGACAGGGTGGGGTGAGCAGTTCTTC.

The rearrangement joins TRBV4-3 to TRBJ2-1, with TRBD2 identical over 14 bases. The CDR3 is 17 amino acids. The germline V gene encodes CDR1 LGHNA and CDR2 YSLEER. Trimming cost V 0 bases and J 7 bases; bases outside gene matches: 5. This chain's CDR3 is CASSQDRLAGGANEQFF. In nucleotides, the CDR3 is TGCGCCAGCAGCCAAGACAGACTAGCGGGGGGGGCTAATGAGCAGTTCTTC.

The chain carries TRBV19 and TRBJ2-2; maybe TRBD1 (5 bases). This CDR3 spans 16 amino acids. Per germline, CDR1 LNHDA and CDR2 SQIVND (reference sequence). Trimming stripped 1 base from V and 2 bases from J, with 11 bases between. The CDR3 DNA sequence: TGTGCCAGTAGTATAGTCTACAGGTCAAACACCGGGGAGCTGTTTTTT. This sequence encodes CASSIVYRSNTGELFF. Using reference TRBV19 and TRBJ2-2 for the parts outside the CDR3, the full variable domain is DGGITQSPKYLFRKEGQNVTLSCEQNLNHDAMYWYRQDPGQGLRLIYYSQIVNDFQKGDIAEGYSVSREKKESFPLTVTSAQKNPTAFYLCASSIVYRSNTGELFFGEGSRLTVL.

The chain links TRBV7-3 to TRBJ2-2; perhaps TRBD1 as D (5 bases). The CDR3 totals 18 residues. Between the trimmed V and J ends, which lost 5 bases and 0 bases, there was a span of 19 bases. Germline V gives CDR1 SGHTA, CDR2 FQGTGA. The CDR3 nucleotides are TGTGCCAGCAGCCTAGGTGGGGTTGGGGCTACGAACACCGGGGAGCTGTTTTTT. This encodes CASSLGGVGATNTGELFF. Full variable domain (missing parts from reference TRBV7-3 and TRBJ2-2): GAGVSQTPSNKVTEKGKYVELRCDPISGHTALYWYRQSLGQGPEFLIYFQGTGAADDSGLPNDRFFAVRPEGSVSTLKIQRTERGDSAVYLCASSLGGVGATNTGELFFGEGSRLTVL.

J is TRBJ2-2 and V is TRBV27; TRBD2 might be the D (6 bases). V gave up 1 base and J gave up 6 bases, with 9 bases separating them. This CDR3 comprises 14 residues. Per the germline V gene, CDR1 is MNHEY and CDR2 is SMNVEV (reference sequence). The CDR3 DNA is TGTGCCAGCAGTTTATACTGGGGGGCCGGGGAGCTGTTTTTT. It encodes CASSLYWGAGELFF.

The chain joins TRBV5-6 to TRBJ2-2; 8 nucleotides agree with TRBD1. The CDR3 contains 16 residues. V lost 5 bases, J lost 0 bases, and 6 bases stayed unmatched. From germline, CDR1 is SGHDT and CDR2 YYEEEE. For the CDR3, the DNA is TGTGCCAGCAGACGGGACAGGTCCTCGAACACCGGGGAGCTGTTTTTT. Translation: CASRRDRSSNTGELFF.

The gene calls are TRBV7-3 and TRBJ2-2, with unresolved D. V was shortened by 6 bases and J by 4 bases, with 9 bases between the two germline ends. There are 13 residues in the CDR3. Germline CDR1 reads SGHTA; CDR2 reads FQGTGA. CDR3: CASSYGGTGELFF. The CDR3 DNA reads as TGTGCCAGCAGTTACGGCGGCACCGGGGAGCTGTTTTTT.

DNA of the CDR3: TGTGCCAGCAGCCAATGGTCCTACAATGAGCAGTTCTTC. Translated, it gives CASSQWSYNEQFF. V and J are TRBV7-2 and TRBJ2-1; the D is unclear. Germline V gene data show CDR1 as SGHTA and CDR2 as FQGNSA. The CDR3 has 13 residues. The ends were cut back, 5 bases at V and 1 base at J, with 6 bases in the middle.

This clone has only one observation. DNA for the CDR3: TGTGCCAGCAGCTTTGGGATAAGGGATACGCAGTATTTT. Translation: CASSFGIRDTQYF. The chain joins TRBV7-6 to TRBJ2-3; no clear D gene. Germline V CDR1 and CDR2: SGHVS, FNYEAQ. V shed 3 bases and J shed 6 bases, with 10 bases lying between them. The CDR3 is made up of 13 amino acids.

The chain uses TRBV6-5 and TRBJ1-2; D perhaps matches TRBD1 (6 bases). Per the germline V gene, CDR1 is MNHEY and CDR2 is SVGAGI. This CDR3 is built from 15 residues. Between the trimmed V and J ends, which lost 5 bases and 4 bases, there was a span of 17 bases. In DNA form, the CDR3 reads TGTGCCAGCAGTCCCGGGTCGGGGGGCAGCTATGGCTACACCTTC. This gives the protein CASSPGSGGSYGYTF.

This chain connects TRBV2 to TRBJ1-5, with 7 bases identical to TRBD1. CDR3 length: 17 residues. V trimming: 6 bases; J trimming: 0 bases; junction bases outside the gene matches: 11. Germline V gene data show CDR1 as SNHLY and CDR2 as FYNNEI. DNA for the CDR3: TGTGCCAGCAGCGATTACAGGGGATCATATAGCAATCAGCCCCAGCATTTT. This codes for CASSDYRGSYSNQPQHF.

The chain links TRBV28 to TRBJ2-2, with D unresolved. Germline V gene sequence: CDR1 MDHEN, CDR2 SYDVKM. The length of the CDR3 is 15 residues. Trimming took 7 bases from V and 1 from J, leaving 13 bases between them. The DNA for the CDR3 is TGTGCCAGCACCCCCCCATGGGGGAACACCGGGGAGCTGTTTTTT. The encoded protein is CASTPPWGNTGELFF.

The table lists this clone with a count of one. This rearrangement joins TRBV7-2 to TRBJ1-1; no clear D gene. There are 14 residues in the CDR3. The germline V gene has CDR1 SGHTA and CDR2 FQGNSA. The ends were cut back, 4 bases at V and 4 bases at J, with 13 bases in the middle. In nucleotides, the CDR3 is TGTGCCAGCAGCTCCCCGGGAGTCCTCACTGAAGCTTTCTTT. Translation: CASSSPGVLTEAFF.

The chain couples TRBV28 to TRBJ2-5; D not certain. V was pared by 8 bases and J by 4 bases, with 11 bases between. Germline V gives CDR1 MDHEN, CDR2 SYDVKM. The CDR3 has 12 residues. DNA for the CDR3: TGTGCCAGCCTGTCGAGTGTAGAGACCCAGTACTTC. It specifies CASLSSVETQYF.

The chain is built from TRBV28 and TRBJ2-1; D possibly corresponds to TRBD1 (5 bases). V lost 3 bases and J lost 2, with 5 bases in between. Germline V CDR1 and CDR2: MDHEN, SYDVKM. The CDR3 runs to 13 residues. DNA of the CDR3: TGTGCCAGCAGTTTGACAGCCTACAATGAGCAGTTCTTC. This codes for CASSLTAYNEQFF.